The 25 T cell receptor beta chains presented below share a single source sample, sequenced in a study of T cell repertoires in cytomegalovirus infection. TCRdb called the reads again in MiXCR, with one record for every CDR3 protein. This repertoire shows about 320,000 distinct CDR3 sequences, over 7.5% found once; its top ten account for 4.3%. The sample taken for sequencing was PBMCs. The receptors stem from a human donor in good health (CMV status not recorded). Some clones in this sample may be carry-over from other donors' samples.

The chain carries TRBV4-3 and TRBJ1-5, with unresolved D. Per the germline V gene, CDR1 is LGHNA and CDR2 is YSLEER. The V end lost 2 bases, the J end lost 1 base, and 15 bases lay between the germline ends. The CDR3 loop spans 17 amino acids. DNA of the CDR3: TGCGCCAGCAGCCAAACCCCCGACACCAAGAGCAATCAGCCCCAGCATTTT. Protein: CASSQTPDTKSNQPQHF.

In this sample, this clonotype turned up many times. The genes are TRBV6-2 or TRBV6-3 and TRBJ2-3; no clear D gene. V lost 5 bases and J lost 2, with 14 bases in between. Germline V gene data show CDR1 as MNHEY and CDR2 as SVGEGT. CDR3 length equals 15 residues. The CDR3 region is CASSLREATTDTQYF. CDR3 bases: TGTGCCAGCAGTCTCCGCGAAGCGACCACAGATACGCAGTATTTT.

For the CDR3, the DNA is TGTGCCAGCAGAATGGATCCCAAATACGAGCAGTACTTC. Amino acids: CASRMDPKYEQYF. This sequence joins TRBV28 and TRBJ2-7; no clear D. V was clipped by 6 bases and J by 4 bases, with 13 bases between them. Germline lookup yields CDR1 MDHEN and CDR2 SYDVKM. The CDR3 contains 13 residues.

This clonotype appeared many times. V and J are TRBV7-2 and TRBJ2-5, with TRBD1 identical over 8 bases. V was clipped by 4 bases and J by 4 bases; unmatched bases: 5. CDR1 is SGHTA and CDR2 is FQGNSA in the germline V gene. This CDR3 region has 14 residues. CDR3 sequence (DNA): TGTGCCAGCAGCTCCTCAGGACAGGGAGAGACCCAGTACTTC. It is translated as CASSSSGQGETQYF.

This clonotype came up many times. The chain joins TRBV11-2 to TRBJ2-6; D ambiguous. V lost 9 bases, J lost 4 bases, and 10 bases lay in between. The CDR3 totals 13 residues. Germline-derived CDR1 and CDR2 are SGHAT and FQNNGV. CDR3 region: CASRPGGANVLTF. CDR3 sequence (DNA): TGTGCCAGTAGGCCCGGGGGGGCCAACGTCCTGACTTTC.

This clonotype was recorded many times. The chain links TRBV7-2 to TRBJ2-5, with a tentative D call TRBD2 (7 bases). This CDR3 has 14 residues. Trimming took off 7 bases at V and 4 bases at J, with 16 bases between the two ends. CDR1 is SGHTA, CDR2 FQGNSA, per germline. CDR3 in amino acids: CASTPGGLGETQYF. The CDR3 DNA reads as TGTGCCAGCACCCCCGGGGGGCTGGGAGAGACCCAGTACTTC.

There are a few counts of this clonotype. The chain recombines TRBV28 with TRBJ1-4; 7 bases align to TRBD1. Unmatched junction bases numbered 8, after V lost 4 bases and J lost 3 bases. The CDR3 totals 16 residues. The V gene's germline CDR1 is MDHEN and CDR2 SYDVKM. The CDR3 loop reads CASSSNHGTANEKLFF. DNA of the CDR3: TGTGCCAGCAGTTCCAACCACGGGACAGCTAATGAAAAACTGTTTTTT.

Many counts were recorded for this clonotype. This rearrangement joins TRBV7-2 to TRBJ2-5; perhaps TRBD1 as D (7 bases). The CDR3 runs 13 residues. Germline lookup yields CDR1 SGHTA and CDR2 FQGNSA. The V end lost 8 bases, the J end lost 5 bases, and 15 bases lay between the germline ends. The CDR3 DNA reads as TGTGCCAGCCCCAGGGGGGATGGGGAGACCCAGTACTTC. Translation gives CASPRGDGETQYF.

CDR3 loop: CASSIGTSGRPRETQYF. The CDR3 DNA follows: TGTGCCAGTAGTATCGGGACTAGCGGGAGGCCACGAGAGACCCAGTACTTC. This chain connects TRBV19 to TRBJ2-5, with 15 positions matching TRBD2. The CDR3 loop spans 17 amino acids. CDR1 is LNHDA, CDR2 SQIVND, per germline (reference sequence). V lost 3 bases and J lost 4; bases outside the gene matches: 6.

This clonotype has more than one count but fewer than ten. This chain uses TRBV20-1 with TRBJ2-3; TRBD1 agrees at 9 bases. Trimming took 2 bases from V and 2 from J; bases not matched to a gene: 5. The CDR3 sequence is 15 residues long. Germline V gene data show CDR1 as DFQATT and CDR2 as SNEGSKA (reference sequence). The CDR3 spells CSARNRGQYTDTQYF. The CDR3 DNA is TGCAGTGCTAGAAACAGGGGGCAATACACAGATACGCAGTATTTT.

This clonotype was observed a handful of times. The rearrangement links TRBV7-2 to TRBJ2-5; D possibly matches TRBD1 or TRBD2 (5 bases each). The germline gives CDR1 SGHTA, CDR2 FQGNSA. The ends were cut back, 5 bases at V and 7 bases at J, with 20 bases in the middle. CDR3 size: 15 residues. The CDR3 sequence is CASSPLPGPEGTQYF. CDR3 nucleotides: TGTGCCAGCAGCCCATTACCGGGACCCGAGGGGACCCAGTACTTC. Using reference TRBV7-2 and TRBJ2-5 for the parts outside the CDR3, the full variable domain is GAGVSQSPSNKVTEKGKDVELRCDPISGHTALYWYRQSLGQGLEFLIYFQGNSAPDKSGLPSDRFSAERTGGSVSTLTIQRTQQEDSAVYLCASSPLPGPEGTQYFGPGTRLLVL.

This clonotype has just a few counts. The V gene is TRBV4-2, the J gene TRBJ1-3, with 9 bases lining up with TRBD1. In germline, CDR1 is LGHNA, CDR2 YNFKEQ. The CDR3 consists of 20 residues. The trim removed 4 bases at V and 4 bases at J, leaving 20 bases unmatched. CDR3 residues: CASSRTRGGTGGAEGNTIYF. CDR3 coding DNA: TGTGCCAGCAGCCGCACAAGGGGGGGAACAGGGGGCGCGGAAGGAAACACCATATATTTT.

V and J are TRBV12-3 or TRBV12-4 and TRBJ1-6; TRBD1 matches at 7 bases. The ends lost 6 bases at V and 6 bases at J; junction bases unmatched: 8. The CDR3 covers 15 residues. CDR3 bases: TGTGCCAGCAGCCCCCGGACAGGCACTAATTCACCCCTCCACTTT. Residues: CASSPRTGTNSPLHF.

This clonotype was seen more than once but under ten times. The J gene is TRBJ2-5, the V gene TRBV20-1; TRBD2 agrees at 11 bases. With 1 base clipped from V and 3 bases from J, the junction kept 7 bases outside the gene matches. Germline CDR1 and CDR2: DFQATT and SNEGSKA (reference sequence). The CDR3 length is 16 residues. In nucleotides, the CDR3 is TGCAGTGCTAGAGCCCCGGGACTAGCGGTTAAAGAGACCCAGTACTTC. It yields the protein CSARAPGLAVKETQYF.

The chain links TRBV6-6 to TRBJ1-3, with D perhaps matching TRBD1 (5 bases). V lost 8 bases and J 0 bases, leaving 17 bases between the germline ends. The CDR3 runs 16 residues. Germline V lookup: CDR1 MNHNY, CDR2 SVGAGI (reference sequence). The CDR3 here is CASGRWGTVSGNTIYF. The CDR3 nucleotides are TGTGCCAGCGGGAGATGGGGGACGGTCTCTGGAAACACCATATATTTT.

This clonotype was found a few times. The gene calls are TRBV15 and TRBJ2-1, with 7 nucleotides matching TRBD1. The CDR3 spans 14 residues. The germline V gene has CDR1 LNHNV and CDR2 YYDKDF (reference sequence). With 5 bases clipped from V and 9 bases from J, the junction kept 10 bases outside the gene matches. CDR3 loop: CATSRTGELSEQFF. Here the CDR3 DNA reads TGTGCCACCAGCCGTACAGGGGAACTCAGTGAGCAGTTCTTC.

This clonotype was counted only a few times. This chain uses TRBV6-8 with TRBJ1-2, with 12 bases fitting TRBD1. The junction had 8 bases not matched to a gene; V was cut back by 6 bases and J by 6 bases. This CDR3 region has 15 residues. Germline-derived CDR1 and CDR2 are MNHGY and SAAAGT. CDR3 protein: CASSPRDRGLDGYTF. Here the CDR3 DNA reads TGTGCCAGCAGCCCCCGGGACAGGGGGCTCGATGGCTACACCTTC.

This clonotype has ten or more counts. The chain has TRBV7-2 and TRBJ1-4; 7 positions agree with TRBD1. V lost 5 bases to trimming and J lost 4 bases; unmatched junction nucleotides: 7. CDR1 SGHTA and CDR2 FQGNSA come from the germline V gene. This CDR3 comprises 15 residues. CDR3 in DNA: TGTGCCAGCAGCCTCGGGACAGCTTTTAATGAAAAACTGTTTTTT. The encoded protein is CASSLGTAFNEKLFF.

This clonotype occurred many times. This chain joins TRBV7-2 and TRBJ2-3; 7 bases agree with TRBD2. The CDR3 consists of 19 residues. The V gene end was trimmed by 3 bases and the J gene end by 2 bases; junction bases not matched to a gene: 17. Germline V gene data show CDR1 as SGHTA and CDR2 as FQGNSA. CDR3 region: CASSLKPAGGGAPTDTQYF. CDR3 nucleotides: TGTGCCAGCAGCTTGAAACCCGCGGGCGGGGGAGCGCCCACAGATACGCAGTATTTT.

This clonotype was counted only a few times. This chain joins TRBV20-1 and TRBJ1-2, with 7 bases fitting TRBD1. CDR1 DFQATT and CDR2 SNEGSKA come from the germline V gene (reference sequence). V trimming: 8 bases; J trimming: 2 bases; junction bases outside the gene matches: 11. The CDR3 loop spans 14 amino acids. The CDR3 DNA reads TGCAGTACAAATCAGTACAGGGGAAACTATGGCTACACCTTC. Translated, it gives CSTNQYRGNYGYTF.

CDR3 DNA: TGTGCCAGCAGCTCCGGACGGGTAAACTACGAGCAGTACTTC. This sequence encodes CASSSGRVNYEQYF. This chain links TRBV5-4 with TRBJ2-7, with D unclear. The germline V and J ends were trimmed by 3 bases and 3 bases, with 13 bases remaining between them. The CDR3 extends over 14 amino acids. Germline CDR1 is SGHNT and CDR2 is YYREEE (reference sequence).

The CDR3 loop reads CASSVGQGHQPQHF. The CDR3, as DNA: TGTGCCAGCAGCGTTGGACAGGGACATCAGCCCCAGCATTTT. The rearrangement links TRBV7-9 to TRBJ1-5; 8 bases fit TRBD1. CDR3 size: 14 residues. Germline CDR1 and CDR2: SEHNR and FQNEAQ (reference sequence). Trimming at V came to 5 bases and at J to 5 bases, leaving 5 bases not matched to a gene.

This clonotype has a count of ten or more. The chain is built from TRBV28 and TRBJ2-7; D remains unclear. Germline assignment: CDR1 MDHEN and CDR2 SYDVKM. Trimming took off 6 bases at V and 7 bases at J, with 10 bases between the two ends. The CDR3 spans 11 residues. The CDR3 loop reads CASSLQREQYF. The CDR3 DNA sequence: TGTGCCAGCAGCTTACAGAGGGAGCAGTACTTC.

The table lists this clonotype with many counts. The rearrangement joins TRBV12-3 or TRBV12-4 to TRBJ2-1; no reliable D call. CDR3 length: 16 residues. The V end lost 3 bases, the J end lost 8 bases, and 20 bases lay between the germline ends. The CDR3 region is CASSFRTRQPRHEQFF. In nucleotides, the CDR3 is TGTGCCAGCAGTTTCCGCACCCGGCAACCAAGGCATGAGCAGTTCTTC.

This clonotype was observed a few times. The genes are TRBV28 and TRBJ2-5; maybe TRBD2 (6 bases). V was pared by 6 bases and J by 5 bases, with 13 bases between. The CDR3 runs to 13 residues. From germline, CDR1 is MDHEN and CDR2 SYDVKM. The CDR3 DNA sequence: TGTGCCAGCAGCTTACTAGCCGTGGAGACCCAGTACTTC. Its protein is CASSLLAVETQYF.